This passage covers 2 T cell receptor beta chains from one sample sequenced in a study of blood T cell repertoires in COVID-19. Using immunoSEQ multiplex PCR, the repertoire was profiled, and TCRdb retains in-frame clones only, with some absent. The table has 250,000 or so clones, approximately 89% seen once. What was sequenced was PBMCs or T cells enriched from blood (not recorded which). These receptors were obtained from a man aged 40-49 years who had been exposed to COVID-19.

The chain employs TRBV28 and TRBJ1-2; D is unresolved. V was pared by 6 bases and J by 5 bases, with 7 bases between. CDR3 length equals 11 residues. Germline CDR1 MDHEN, CDR2 SYDVKM. CDR3: CASRSGYGYTF. The CDR3, as DNA: TGTGCCAGCAGGTCGGGATATGGCTACACCTTC.

The rearrangement joins TRBV5-6 to TRBJ2-5, with a weak D call TRBD2 (6 bases). Between the trimmed V and J ends, which lost 1 base and 5 bases, there was a span of 6 bases. This CDR3 has 12 residues. CDR1 and CDR2 from the germline V gene are SGHDT and YYEEEE. CDR3 DNA sequence: TGTGCCAGCAGCTTGCGGGAGGAGACCCAGTACTTC. This encodes CASSLREETQYF.